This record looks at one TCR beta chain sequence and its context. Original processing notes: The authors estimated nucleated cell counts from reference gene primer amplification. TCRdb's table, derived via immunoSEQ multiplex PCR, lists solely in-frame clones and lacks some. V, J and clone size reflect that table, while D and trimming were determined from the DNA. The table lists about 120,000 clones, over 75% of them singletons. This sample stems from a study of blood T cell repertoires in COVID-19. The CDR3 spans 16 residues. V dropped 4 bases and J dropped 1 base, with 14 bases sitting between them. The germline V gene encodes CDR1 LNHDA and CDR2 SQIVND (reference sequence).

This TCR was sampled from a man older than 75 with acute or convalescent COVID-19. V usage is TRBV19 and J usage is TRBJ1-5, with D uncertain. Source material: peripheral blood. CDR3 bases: TGTGCCAGTAGTAATGGGCCCGGCAAGAGCAATCAGCCCCAGCATTTT. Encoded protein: CASSNGPGKSNQPQHF.